This is a list of T cell receptor beta chains from one sample in a study of blood T cell repertoires in COVID-19. Libraries were prepared by immunoSEQ multiplex PCR; TCRdb keeps only in-frame clonotypes and omits some of them. The data hold 200,000 to 250,000 clones, with 82% observed a single time. The sample was PBMCs or T cells enriched from blood (not recorded which). These receptors were collected from a woman in her sixties or seventies who had recovered from COVID-19. The CDR3 runs from the conserved cysteine through the conserved F or W. D genes are given only for firm matches. Clone size is shown for a subset of rows, as once, few, many or a class of expanded clone.

CASSLSGGLYEQYF,TGTGCCAGCAGCCTTAGCGGGGGGCTTTACGAGCAGTACTTC,NA,TRBD2,TRBV9,TRBJ2-7
CASRVSPGQGRPGELFF,TGTGCCAGCAGGGTCTCTCCGGGACAGGGTAGACCCGGGGAGCTGTTTTTT,NA,TRBD1,TRBV7-6,TRBJ2-2
CASSASPGTGLLRYNEQFF,TGTGCCAGCAGTGCGTCGCCCGGGACAGGGCTTCTACGATACAATGAGCAGTTCTTC,NA,TRBD1,TRBV6-1,TRBJ2-1
CASSPQGTTDTQYF,TGTGCCAGCAGCCCACAGGGAACGACAGATACGCAGTATTTT,NA,NA,TRBV7-9,TRBJ2-3
CASSIDFLLSNTEAFF,TGTGCCAGTAGTATAGATTTCCTCCTGAGCAACACTGAAGCTTTCTTT,NA,NA,TRBV19,TRBJ1-1
CASTPPRERNGYTF,TGTGCCAGCACTCCTCCCAGGGAAAGGAATGGCTACACCTTC,NA,NA,TRBV6-5,TRBJ1-2
CSVSMNTEAFF,TGCAGCGTATCCATGAACACTGAAGCTTTCTTT,NA,NA,TRBV29-1,TRBJ1-1
CASSQQGSSGYTF,TGTGCCAGCAGTCAACAGGGTAGTTCTGGCTACACCTTC,NA,NA,TRBV3-1/TRBV3-2,TRBJ1-2
CASSSDRDSYNEQFF,TGTGCCAGCAGCTCGGACAGGGACTCCTACAATGAGCAGTTCTTC,NA,TRBD1,TRBV5-8,TRBJ2-1
CASAQDSPYLSQHF,TGTGCCTCAGCCCAGGACAGCCCTTATCTTTCCCAGCATTTT,NA,NA,TRBV19,TRBJ1-5
CASSNQTGGSYEQYF,TGTGCCAGCAGCAACCAGACAGGGGGCTCCTACGAGCAGTACTTC,NA,NA,TRBV21-1,TRBJ2-7
CASSYFGTEPIGPQHF,TGTGCCAGCAGTTACTTCGGGACAGAGCCAATCGGGCCCCAGCATTTT,NA,TRBD1,TRBV6-2/TRBV6-3,TRBJ1-5
CASSTGSSYNEQFF,TGTGCCAGCTCGACAGGGAGCTCCTACAATGAGCAGTTCTTC,NA,TRBD1,TRBV5-8,TRBJ2-1
CASSGRDSRRTEAFF,TGTGCCAGCAGTGGTAGGGACAGTCGCAGGACTGAAGCTTTCTTT,NA,TRBD1,TRBV27,TRBJ1-1
CASGSGSGWETQYF,TGTGCTAGTGGGTCAGGGTCAGGTTGGGAGACCCAGTACTTC,once,NA,TRBV12-5,TRBJ2-5
CASSQPHSHNQPQHF,TGTGCCAGCAGCCAACCTCACAGTCACAATCAGCCCCAGCATTTT,NA,NA,TRBV4-2,TRBJ1-5
CASSLGGPQETQYF,TGCGCCAGCAGCTTGGGTGGGCCCCAAGAGACCCAGTACTTC,NA,NA,TRBV5-1,TRBJ2-5
CASSQEATGYGYTF,TGTGCCAGCAGCCAAGAGGCGACGGGCTATGGCTACACCTTC,NA,NA,TRBV3-1/TRBV3-2,TRBJ1-2
CASTPRRTGATYEQYF,TGTGCCAGCACCCCTAGACGGACAGGGGCCACCTACGAGCAGTACTTC,NA,TRBD1,TRBV13,TRBJ2-7
CASSFEVAGQGRTNVENTIYF,TGTGCCAGCAGCTTTGAGGTGGCTGGACAGGGAAGGACCAATGTGGAAAACACCATATATTTT,NA,TRBD1,TRBV7-6,TRBJ1-3
CACAGTGGHQPQHF,TGTGCCTGCGCCGGGACAGGGGGCCATCAGCCCCAGCATTTT,few,TRBD1,TRBV6-5,TRBJ1-5
CASSLGQGLGELFF,TGTGCCAGTAGCCTCGGGCAGGGTCTCGGGGAGCTGTTTTTT,NA,NA,TRBV19,TRBJ2-2
CASSLPSGGPYNEQFF,TGTGCCAGCAGTCTCCCTAGCGGGGGGCCATACAATGAGCAGTTCTTC,NA,TRBD2,TRBV27,TRBJ2-1
CASSYEQGFFGYTF,TGTGCCAGCAGTTACGAACAGGGTTTTTTTGGCTACACCTTC,once,NA,TRBV6-5,TRBJ1-2
CASSFGLIGGYTF,TGTGCCAGCAGTTTTGGCCTCATCGGGGGCTACACCTTC,NA,NA,TRBV12-3/TRBV12-4,TRBJ1-2
CASGLSTGRTNYGYTF,TGTGCTAGTGGTTTGTCTACCGGGAGAACTAACTATGGCTACACCTTC,NA,NA,TRBV12-5,TRBJ1-2
CASGLRQIYNEQFF,TGTGCTAGTGGTTTGAGACAGATCTACAATGAGCAGTTCTTC,NA,NA,TRBV12-5,TRBJ2-1
CASSVAEGVGYGYTF,TGTGCCAGCAGCGTAGCGGAAGGGGTAGGGTATGGCTACACCTTC,NA,NA,TRBV9,TRBJ1-2
CASSLNRREQYF,TGTGCCAGCAGTTTAAACAGGCGCGAGCAGTACTTC,NA,NA,TRBV12-3/TRBV12-4,TRBJ2-7
CASSTHSSYSNQPQHF,TGTGCCAGTAGTACCCACAGTTCCTATAGCAATCAGCCCCAGCATTTT,NA,NA,TRBV19,TRBJ1-5
CASSESWTGINYGYTF,TGTGCCAGCAGTGAAAGCTGGACAGGGATAAACTATGGCTACACCTTC,NA,TRBD1,TRBV2,TRBJ1-2
CASSRGLAGAGNEQFF,TGTGCCAGCAGCAGGGGACTAGCGGGAGCCGGTAATGAGCAGTTCTTC,NA,TRBD2,TRBV5-4,TRBJ2-1
CASSQLTGTYSYEQYF,TGTGCCAGCAGCCAACTGACAGGGACCTACTCCTACGAGCAGTACTTC,once,TRBD1,TRBV4-2,TRBJ2-7
CASSGPGRSNQPQHF,TGTGCCAGCAGCGGGCCAGGGCGTAGCAATCAGCCCCAGCATTTT,NA,NA,TRBV9,TRBJ1-5
CASSSGTSDTQYF,TGTGCCAGTAGTAGCGGGACTTCAGATACGCAGTATTTT,NA,NA,TRBV19,TRBJ2-3